This T cell receptor (beta chain) stems from a study of blood T cell repertoires in COVID-19. Germline V CDR1 and CDR2: GTSNPN, SVGIG (reference sequence). CDR3 length: 11 residues. Trimming removed 2 bases from V and 3 bases from J, with 5 bases in between. The method was immunoSEQ multiplex PCR; TCRdb's version includes in-frame clones alone and lacks a portion of them. The sample lists roughly 260,000 clones; around four fifths were seen once. V gene TRBV30 combines with J gene TRBJ2-7; D is ambiguous. Sequenced: peripheral blood. The sequence derives from a woman in her seventies with acute or convalescent COVID-19. The DNA of the CDR3 is TGTGCCTGGAGTCTGTACTACGAGCAGTACTTC. This gives the protein CAWSLYYEQYF.